These 21 T cell receptor beta chains came from one sample sequenced in a study of breast tumors, draining lymph nodes, adjacent tissues (dated by TCRdb to the mid-2010s). Lymph node samples came from the axillary draining lymph nodes of breast cancer patients. To prepare the library, multiplex PCR was applied. Sequenced using an Illumina HiSeq 2000. TCRdb redid the processing of the public reads, applying fastp at Q25 and MiXCR, and retained in-frame beta chains. Each entry is one CDR3 protein sequence, shown with its most common DNA and genes. The sample table shows approximately 88,000 distinct CDR3 sequences, and approximately 31% are seen once. 8.1% of the sample is held by the ten biggest clonotypes. The source material was axillary lymph node tissue. The origin of the receptors is a female donor with breast cancer. Some clones in this sample may be carry-over from other donors' samples.

The sample holds many counts of this clonotype. This sequence joins TRBV6-2 or TRBV6-3 and TRBJ2-3; D gene ambiguous. The CDR3 is 15 amino acids. The ends were cut back, 4 bases at V and 2 bases at J, with 13 bases in the middle. The germline V gene has CDR1 MNHEY and CDR2 SVGEGT. The CDR3 loop is CASSSSGRNTDTQYF. The CDR3, as DNA: TGTGCCAGCAGTTCCTCGGGTAGGAACACAGATACGCAGTATTTT.

V usage is TRBV7-3 and J usage is TRBJ2-3; 14 bases map to TRBD2. The CDR3 covers 16 residues. Trimming at V came to 4 bases and at J to 5 bases, leaving 5 bases not matched to a gene. Germline assignment: CDR1 SGHTA and CDR2 FQGTGA. For the CDR3, the DNA is TGTGCCAGCAGCTCGGGACTAGCGGGAGTTGGAGATACGCAGTATTTT. It yields the protein CASSSGLAGVGDTQYF.

V gene TRBV29-1 combines with J gene TRBJ2-3, with 13 bases identical to TRBD2. Looked up from germline, CDR1 is SQVTM and CDR2 is ANQGSEA. CDR3 size: 14 residues. V lost 3 bases to trimming and J lost 7 bases; unmatched junction nucleotides: 4. For the CDR3, the DNA is TGCAGCGTTGACCGGACTAGCGGGAGAAATACGCAGTATTTT. Translating it yields CSVDRTSGRNTQYF.

This clonotype was observed at least ten times. With a much larger clone just one base away, this may be a read error. The V gene is TRBV5-4, the J gene TRBJ1-2; no clear D gene. The CDR3 runs to 15 residues. CDR1 and CDR2 from the germline V gene are SGHNT and YYREEE (reference sequence). The ends were cut back, 0 bases at V and 8 bases at J, with 17 bases in the middle. CDR3 in DNA: TGTGCCAGCAGCTTGGCCGCAGCGCGCGGGGTAGGCTACACCTTC. Residues: CASSLAAARGVGYTF. The full variable domain, in which reference TRBV5-4 and TRBJ1-2 provide the parts outside the CDR3, is ETGVTQSPTHLIKTRGQQVTLRCSSQSGHNTVSWYQQALGQGPQFIFQYYREEENGRGNFPPRFSGLQFPNYSSELNVNALELDDSALYLCASSLAAARGVGYTFGSGTRLTVV.

A remark on this clonotype: Given a much more abundant clone one base away, this may be a read error. The chain carries TRBV6-1 and TRBJ2-1; 7 nucleotides match TRBD1. This CDR3 comprises 15 residues. Germline-derived CDR1 and CDR2 are MNHNS and SASEGT. Trimming at V came to 6 bases and at J to 8 bases, leaving 13 bases not matched to a gene. The CDR3 nucleotides read TGTGCCAGCAGATTGGACAGGACACAATACGATGAGCAGTTCTTC. It specifies CASRLDRTQYDEQFF.

A word on this clonotype: A read error may produce the germline difference seen at one junction end. The chain couples TRBV7-2 to TRBJ1-5; 7 bases fit TRBD1. This CDR3 comprises 16 residues. CDR1 and CDR2 (germline): SGHTA, FQGNSA. CDR3 region: CASSLVGRGGNRPQHF. The CDR3 DNA reads as TGTGCCAGCAGCTTAGTAGGTAGAGGGGGCAATCGGCCCCAGCATTTT. Combining the CDR3 with reference TRBV7-2 and TRBJ1-5 gives the whole variable domain GAGVSQSPSNKVTEKGKDVELRCDPISGHTALYWYRQSLGQGLEFLIYFQGNSAPDKSGLPSDRFSAERTGGSVSTLTIQRTQQEDSAVYLCASSLVGRGGNRPQHFGDGTRLSIL.

This clonotype was detected only a few times. This may be a read error, as it is one base from a much larger clone. The gene calls are TRBV27 and TRBJ2-7; a weak D match, TRBD1 (6 bases). There are 13 residues in the CDR3. The germline V gene encodes CDR1 MNHEY and CDR2 SMNVEV (reference sequence). In DNA, the CDR3 is TGTGCCAGCAGTTCGACAGGTCTCTACGAGCAGTGCTTC. Translating it yields CASSSTGLYEQCF.

This chain uses TRBV20-1 with TRBJ1-4; no reliable D call. V lost 5 bases to trimming and J lost 8 bases, with 12 bases between them. The germline gives CDR1 DFQATT, CDR2 SNEGSKA (reference sequence). There are 12 residues in the CDR3. CDR3 nucleotides: TGCAGTGCTCAGAAGGGTCGGGAAAAACTGTTTTTT. Encoded protein: CSAQKGREKLFF.

This clonotype was seen at least ten times. V is TRBV10-3 and J is TRBJ1-1; unclear D gene. CDR1 is ENHRY and CDR2 is SYGVKD in the germline V gene. The V and J ends lost 6 bases and 2 bases respectively, with 10 bases between them. The CDR3 length is 13 residues. CDR3 bases: TGTGCCATCAGGACACTCGGCAACACTGAAGCTTTCTTT. Amino acid sequence: CAIRTLGNTEAFF.

This clonotype was picked up many times. The V and J genes are TRBV7-9 and TRBJ2-1; the match to TRBD2 covers 9 bases. The V gene's germline CDR1 is SEHNR and CDR2 FQNEAQ (reference sequence). J lost 2 bases, V lost 1 base, and 3 bases had no gene match. The CDR3 loop spans 16 amino acids. CDR3 coding DNA: TGTGCCAGCAGCTTAGGACTAGCGGCTACCTACAATGAGCAGTTCTTC. It translates to CASSLGLAATYNEQFF.

This clonotype was seen only a few times. J is TRBJ2-5 and V is TRBV28; TRBD1 agrees at 9 bases. Germline V gives CDR1 MDHEN, CDR2 SYDVKM. Trimming removed 6 bases from V and 5 bases from J; junction bases left unmatched: 7. The CDR3 is made up of 14 amino acids. CDR3 in amino acids: CASRSTGGYETQYF. The DNA for the CDR3 is TGTGCCAGCAGGTCAACAGGGGGCTATGAGACCCAGTACTTC. Full variable domain (outside the CDR3, taken from reference TRBV28 and TRBJ2-5): DVKVTQSSRYLVKRTGEKVFLECVQDMDHENMFWYRQDPGLGLRLIYFSYDVKMKEKGDIPEGYSVSREKKERFSLILESASTNQTSMYLCASRSTGGYETQYFGPGTRLLVL.

This clonotype was seen only once. The DNA is omitted, as the CDR3 cannot be located on it reliably, and the CDR3 follows TCRdb's listing. The rearrangement links TRBV7-3 to TRBJ2-1; the D call TRBD2 from the table was never checked on the DNA. With termini counted, the CDR3 has 19 amino acids. Germline CDR1 reads SGHTA; CDR2 reads FQGTGA. CDR3 region: CASSFYICSAGLADNEQFF.

This clonotype has at least ten counts. The chain recombines TRBV27 with TRBJ2-7; D unresolved. V lost 2 bases and J 2 bases, leaving 7 bases between the germline ends. This CDR3 spans 13 amino acids. The germline gives CDR1 MNHEY, CDR2 SMNVEV (reference sequence). As DNA, the CDR3 is TGTGCCAGCAGTTTAGCTTCCCCCTACGAGCAGTACTTC. Its translation is CASSLASPYEQYF.

The rearrangement joins TRBV10-3 to TRBJ2-1; D gene uncertain. Trimming took 0 bases from V and 0 from J, leaving 9 bases between them. This CDR3 is built from 16 residues. Germline V gene lookup returns CDR1 ENHRY and CDR2 SYGVKD. The CDR3 is CAISESMAGSYNEQFF. The CDR3 DNA is TGTGCCATCAGTGAGTCGATGGCTGGCTCCTACAATGAGCAGTTCTTC.

This clonotype was counted many times. The chain is built from TRBV20-1 and TRBJ2-1, with D unclear. The V gene lost 7 bases and the J gene lost 6 bases, with 19 bases spanning the gap. Germline loops: CDR1 DFQATT, CDR2 SNEGSKA (reference sequence). The CDR3 runs to 14 residues. The CDR3 reads CSVPGTAVLNEQFF. The CDR3 coding sequence is TGCAGTGTCCCGGGTACCGCGGTTCTCAATGAGCAGTTCTTC.

The CDR3: CASSASIQLLEQYF. As DNA, the CDR3 is TGTGCCAGCAGTGCTAGTATCCAATTATTGGAGCAGTACTTC. The gene calls are TRBV6-4 and TRBJ2-7; unclear D gene. CDR3 length: 14 amino acids. V was clipped by 4 bases and J by 7 bases, with 17 bases between them. The germline V gene encodes CDR1 MRHNA and CDR2 SNTAGT.

This clonotype was picked up many times. A much bigger clone sits one base away, suggesting this may be a read error. The V call is TRBV20-1, the J call TRBJ2-1; D gene uncertain. There are 14 residues in the CDR3. Germline assignment: CDR1 DFQATT and CDR2 SNEGSKA (reference sequence). Deletions cut 6 bases from V and 9 bases from J, with 21 bases between. CDR3 loop: CSALTGVGGSEQFF. The CDR3 DNA sequence: TGCAGTGCCCTGACTGGGGTTGGTGGTTCTGAGCAGTTCTTC.

This clonotype came up many times. A read error may explain this, as a much larger clone is one base away. This rearrangement joins TRBV20-1 to TRBJ2-5, with D possibly matching TRBD1 (6 bases). Per germline, CDR1 DFQATT and CDR2 SNEGSKA (reference sequence). The CDR3 extends over 11 amino acids. This CDR3 reads CSARGVKTQSF. Written as DNA, the CDR3 is TGCAGTGCCAGGGGCGTGAAGACCCAGTCCTTC.

At least ten counts were recorded for this clonotype. The chain combines TRBV7-2 with TRBJ2-7; TRBD1 matches 7 bases. The germline CDR1 and CDR2 sequences are SGHTA and FQGNSA. J lost 0 bases, V lost 3 bases, and 2 bases had no gene match. The CDR3 totals 14 residues. The CDR3 sequence is CASSFGTDSYEQYF. CDR3 nucleotides: TGTGCCAGCAGCTTTGGGACAGACTCCTACGAGCAGTACTTC.

This clonotype was seen repeatedly, ten times or more. V is TRBV7-2 and J is TRBJ2-1; 11 bases fit TRBD2. CDR1 is SGHTA, CDR2 FQGNSA, per germline. CDR3 length: 18 residues. Trimming at V came to 5 bases and at J to 0 bases, leaving 9 bases not matched to a gene. CDR3 DNA: TGTGCCAGCAGCCTTGTCGCTAGCGGGAGGAGCTCCTACAATGAGCAGTTCTTC. It encodes CASSLVASGRSSYNEQFF.

This clonotype was picked up many times. The chain links TRBV7-2 to TRBJ2-5; 9 nucleotides agree with TRBD2. The V gene end was trimmed by 5 bases and the J gene end by 4 bases; junction bases not matched to a gene: 11. The germline CDR1 and CDR2 sequences are SGHTA and FQGNSA. The CDR3 has 16 amino acids. The CDR3 loop reads CASSRGGGGGRETQYF. In nucleotides, the CDR3 is TGTGCCAGCAGCCGCGGGGGGGGGGGGGGGAGAGAGACCCAGTACTTC.